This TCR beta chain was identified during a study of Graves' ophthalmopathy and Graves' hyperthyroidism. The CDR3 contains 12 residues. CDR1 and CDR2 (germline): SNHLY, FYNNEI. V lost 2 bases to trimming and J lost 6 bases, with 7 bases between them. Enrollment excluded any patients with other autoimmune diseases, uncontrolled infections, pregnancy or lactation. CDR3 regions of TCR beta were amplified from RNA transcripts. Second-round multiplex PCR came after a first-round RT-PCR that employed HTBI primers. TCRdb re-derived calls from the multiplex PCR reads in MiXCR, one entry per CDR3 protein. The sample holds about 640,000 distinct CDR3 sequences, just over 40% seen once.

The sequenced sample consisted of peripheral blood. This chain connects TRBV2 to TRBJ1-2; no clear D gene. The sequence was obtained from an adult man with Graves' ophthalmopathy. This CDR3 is CASSELPHGYTF. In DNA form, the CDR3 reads TGTGCCAGCAGTGAACTCCCGCATGGCTACACCTTC.